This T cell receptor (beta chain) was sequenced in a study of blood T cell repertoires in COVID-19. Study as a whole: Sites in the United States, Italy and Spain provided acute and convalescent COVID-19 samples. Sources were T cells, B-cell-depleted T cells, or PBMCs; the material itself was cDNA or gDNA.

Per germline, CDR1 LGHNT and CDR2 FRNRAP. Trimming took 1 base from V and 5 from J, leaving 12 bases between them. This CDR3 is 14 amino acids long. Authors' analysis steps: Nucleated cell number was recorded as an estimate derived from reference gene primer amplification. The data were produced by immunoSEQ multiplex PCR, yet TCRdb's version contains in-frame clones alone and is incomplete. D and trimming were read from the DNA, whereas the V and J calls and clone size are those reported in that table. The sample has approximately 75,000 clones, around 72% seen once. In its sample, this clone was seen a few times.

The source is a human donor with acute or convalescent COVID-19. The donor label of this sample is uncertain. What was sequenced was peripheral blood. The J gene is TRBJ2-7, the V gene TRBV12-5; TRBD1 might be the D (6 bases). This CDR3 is CASGLGTAFNEQYF. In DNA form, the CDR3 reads TGTGCTAGTGGTTTGGGGACAGCCTTTAACGAGCAGTACTTC.